The sequence of this TCR beta chain was determined in a study of CD4 and CD8 cells across lung adenocarcinoma regions. TCRdb reanalysed the PCR reads using MiXCR and keeps one entry per CDR3 protein. The repertoire holds some 27,000 distinct CDR3 sequences, with about half as singletons. By frequency in the sample, this clonotype is medium-sized (0.01 to 0.1%). This sequence was found in a male donor with lung adenocarcinoma. The CD4 and CD8 labels of this study may be unreliable. The source material was CD8+ T cells from the center of a lung tumor.

The CDR3 protein is CASSTQFAIPGQLTDTQYF. Written as DNA, the CDR3 is TGTGCCAGCAGTACCCAATTCGCGATACCGGGACAGCTCACAGATACGCAGTATTTT. This chain uses TRBV27 with TRBJ2-3, with 7 bases lining up with TRBD1. Germline-derived CDR1 and CDR2 are MNHEY and SMNVEV (reference sequence). V shed 5 bases and J 2 bases; nucleotides not matched to a gene: 19. This CDR3 contains 19 residues.